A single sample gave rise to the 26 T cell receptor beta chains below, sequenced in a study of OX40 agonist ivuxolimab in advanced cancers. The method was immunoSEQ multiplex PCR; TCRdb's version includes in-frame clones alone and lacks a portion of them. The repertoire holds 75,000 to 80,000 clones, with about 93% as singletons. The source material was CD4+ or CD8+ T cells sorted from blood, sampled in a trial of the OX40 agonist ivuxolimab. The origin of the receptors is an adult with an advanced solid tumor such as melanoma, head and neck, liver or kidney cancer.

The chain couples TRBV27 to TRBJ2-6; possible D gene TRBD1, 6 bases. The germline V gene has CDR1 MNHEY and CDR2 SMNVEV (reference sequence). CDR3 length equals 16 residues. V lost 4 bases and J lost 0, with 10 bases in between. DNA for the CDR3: TGTGCCAGCAGTTCGGACAGTACCTCTGGGGCCAACGTCCTGACTTTC. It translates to CASSSDSTSGANVLTF.

Here the CDR3 reads CASSSGGLETQYF. The CDR3 DNA follows: TGTGCCAGCAGTTCCGGGGGCTTGGAGACCCAGTACTTC. The V gene is TRBV27, the J gene TRBJ2-5; either TRBD1 or TRBD2 may supply D (6 bases each). The length of the CDR3 is 13 residues. From germline, CDR1 is MNHEY and CDR2 SMNVEV (reference sequence). V dropped 4 bases and J dropped 5 bases, with 11 bases sitting between them.

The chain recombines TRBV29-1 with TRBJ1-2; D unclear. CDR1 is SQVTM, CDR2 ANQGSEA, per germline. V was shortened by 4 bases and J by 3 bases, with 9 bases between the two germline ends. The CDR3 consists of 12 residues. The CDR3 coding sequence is TGCAGCGTTGTCCGAGAGGACTATGGCTACACCTTC. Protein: CSVVREDYGYTF.

Here the CDR3 reads CARSLRACQPQHF. The CDR3 coding sequence is TGTGCCAGAAGCTTGCGGGCTTGTCAGCCCCAGCATTTT. V is TRBV5-3 and J is TRBJ1-5, with D hard to call. TRBV5-3 is known as an ORF, though its function is uncertain. The CDR3 runs to 13 residues. V lost 1 base and J lost 6, with 8 bases in between.

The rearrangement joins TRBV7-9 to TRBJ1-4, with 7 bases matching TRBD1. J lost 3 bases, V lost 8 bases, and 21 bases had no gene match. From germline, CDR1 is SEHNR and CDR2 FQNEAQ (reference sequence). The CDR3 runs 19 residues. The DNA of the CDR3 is TGTGCCAGCTCGGGGTCCGGGACAGTCAGTGGTCCGGCTAATGAAAAACTGTTTTTT. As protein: CASSGSGTVSGPANEKLFF.

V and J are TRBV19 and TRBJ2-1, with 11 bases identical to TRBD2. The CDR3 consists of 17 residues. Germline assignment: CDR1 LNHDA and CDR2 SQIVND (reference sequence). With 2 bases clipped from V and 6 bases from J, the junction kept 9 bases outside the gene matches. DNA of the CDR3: TGTGCCAGTAGTATAACTCGTCTAGCGGGAGGTATCAATGAGCAGTTCTTC. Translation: CASSITRLAGGINEQFF.

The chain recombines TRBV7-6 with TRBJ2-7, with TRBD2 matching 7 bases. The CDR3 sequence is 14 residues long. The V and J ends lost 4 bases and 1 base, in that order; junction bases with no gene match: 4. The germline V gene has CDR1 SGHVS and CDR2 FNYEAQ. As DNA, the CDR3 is TGTGCCAGCAGCTCCCTAGCGGAGTCCTACGAGCAGTACTTC. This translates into CASSSLAESYEQYF.

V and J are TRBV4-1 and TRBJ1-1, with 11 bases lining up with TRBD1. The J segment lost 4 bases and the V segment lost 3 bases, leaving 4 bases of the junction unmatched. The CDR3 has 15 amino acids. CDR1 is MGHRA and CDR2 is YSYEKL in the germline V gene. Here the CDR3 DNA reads TGCGCCAGCAGCCACCCCGGGACAGGGGGCACTGAAGCTTTCTTT. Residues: CASSHPGTGGTEAFF.

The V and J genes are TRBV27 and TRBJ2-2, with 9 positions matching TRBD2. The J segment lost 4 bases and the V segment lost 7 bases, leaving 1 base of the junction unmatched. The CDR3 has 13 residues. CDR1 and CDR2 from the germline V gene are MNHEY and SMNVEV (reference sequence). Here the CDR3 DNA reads TGTGCCAGCAAAGCGGGAGGCACCGGGGAGCTGTTTTTT. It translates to CASKAGGTGELFF.

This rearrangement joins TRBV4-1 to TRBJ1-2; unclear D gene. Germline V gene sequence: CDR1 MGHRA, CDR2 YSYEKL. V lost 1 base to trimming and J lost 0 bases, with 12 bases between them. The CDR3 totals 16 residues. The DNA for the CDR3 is TGCGCCAGCAGCCAAGGAGGCGCGGATACTAACTATGGCTACACCTTC. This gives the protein CASSQGGADTNYGYTF.

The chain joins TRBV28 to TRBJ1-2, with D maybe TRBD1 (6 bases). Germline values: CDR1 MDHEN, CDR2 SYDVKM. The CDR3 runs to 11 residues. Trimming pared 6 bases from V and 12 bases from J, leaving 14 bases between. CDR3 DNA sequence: TGTGCCAGCAGCCCGGGGGGCCAGGACACCTTC. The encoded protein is CASSPGGQDTF.

Written as DNA, the CDR3 is TGTGCCAGCAGTTACTACCGGGGGAACACCGGGGAGCTGTTTTTT. This sequence encodes CASSYYRGNTGELFF. The V and J genes are TRBV6-5 and TRBJ2-2; D perhaps matches TRBD2 (5 bases). The germline CDR1 and CDR2 sequences are MNHEY and SVGAGI. The CDR3 is 15 amino acids. Trimming shortened V by 1 base and J by 1 base, and 7 bases separated the two germline ends.

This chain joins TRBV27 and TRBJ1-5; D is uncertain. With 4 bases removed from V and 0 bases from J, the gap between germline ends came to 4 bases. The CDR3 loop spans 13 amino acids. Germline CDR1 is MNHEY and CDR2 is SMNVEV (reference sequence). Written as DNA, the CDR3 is TGTGCCAGCAGTTACGGTAGCAATCAGCCCCAGCATTTT. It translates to CASSYGSNQPQHF.

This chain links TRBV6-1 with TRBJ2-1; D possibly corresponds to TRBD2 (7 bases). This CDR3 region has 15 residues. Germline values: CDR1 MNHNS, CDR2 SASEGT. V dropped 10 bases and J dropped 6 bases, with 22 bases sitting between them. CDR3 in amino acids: CATQWEGGSGNEQFF. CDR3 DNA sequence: TGTGCCACCCAGTGGGAGGGGGGTAGCGGCAATGAGCAGTTCTTC.

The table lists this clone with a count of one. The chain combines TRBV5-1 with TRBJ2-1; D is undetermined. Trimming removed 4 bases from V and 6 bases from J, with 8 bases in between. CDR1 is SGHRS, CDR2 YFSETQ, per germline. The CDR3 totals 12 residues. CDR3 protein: CASSLNSNEQFF. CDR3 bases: TGCGCCAGCAGCCTCAACTCCAATGAGCAGTTCTTC.

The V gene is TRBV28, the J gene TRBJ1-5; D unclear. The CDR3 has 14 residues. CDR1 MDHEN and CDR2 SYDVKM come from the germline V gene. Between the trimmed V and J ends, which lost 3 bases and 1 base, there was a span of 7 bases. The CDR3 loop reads CASSLWGSNQPQHF. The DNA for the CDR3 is TGTGCCAGCAGTTTGTGGGGAAGCAATCAGCCCCAGCATTTT.

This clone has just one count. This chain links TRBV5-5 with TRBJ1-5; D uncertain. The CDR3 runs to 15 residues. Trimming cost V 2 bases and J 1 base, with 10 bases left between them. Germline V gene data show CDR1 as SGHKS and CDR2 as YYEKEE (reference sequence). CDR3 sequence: CASSLSLGSNQPQHF. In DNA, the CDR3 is TGTGCCAGCAGCTTATCCCTCGGGAGCAATCAGCCCCAGCATTTT.

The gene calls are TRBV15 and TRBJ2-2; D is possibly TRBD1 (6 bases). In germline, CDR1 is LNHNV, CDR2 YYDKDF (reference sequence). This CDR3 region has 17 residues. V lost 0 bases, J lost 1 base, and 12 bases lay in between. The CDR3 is CATSRDLGAGNTGELFF. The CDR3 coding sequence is TGTGCCACCAGCAGAGATTTGGGGGCGGGGAACACCGGGGAGCTGTTTTTT.

The CDR3: CASSYSLPLLLDGYTF. Written as DNA, the CDR3 is TGTGCCAGCAGTTACTCGTTACCGCTTCTTTTAGATGGCTACACCTTC. The V gene is TRBV6-6, the J gene TRBJ1-2; D remains unclear. Germline CDR1 reads MNHNY; CDR2 reads SVGAGI (reference sequence). V lost 0 bases and J lost 6, with 17 bases in between. The CDR3 length is 16 residues.

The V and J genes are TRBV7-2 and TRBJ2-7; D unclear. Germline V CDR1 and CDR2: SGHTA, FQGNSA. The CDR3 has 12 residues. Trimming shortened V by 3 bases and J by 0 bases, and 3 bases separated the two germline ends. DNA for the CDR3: TGTGCCAGCAGCTTCATCTCCTACGAGCAGTACTTC. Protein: CASSFISYEQYF.

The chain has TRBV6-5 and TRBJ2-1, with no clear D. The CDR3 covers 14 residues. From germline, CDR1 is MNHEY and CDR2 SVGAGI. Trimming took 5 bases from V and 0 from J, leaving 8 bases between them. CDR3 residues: CASSLSGSYNEQFF. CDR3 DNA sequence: TGTGCCAGCAGTCTGTCGGGCTCCTACAATGAGCAGTTCTTC.

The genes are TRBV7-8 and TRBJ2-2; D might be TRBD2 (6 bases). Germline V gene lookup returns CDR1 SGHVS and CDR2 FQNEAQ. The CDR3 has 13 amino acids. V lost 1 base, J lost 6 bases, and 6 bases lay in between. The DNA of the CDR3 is TGTGCCAGCAGCTTAGGGGGGGCCGGGGAGCTGTTTTTT. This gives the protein CASSLGGAGELFF.

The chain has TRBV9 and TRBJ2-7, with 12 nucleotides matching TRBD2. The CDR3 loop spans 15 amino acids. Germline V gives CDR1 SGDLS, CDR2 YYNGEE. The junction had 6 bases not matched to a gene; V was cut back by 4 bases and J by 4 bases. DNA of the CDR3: TGTGCCAGCAGCTCCTCGACTAGCGGGGGTTACGAGCAGTACTTC. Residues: CASSSSTSGGYEQYF.

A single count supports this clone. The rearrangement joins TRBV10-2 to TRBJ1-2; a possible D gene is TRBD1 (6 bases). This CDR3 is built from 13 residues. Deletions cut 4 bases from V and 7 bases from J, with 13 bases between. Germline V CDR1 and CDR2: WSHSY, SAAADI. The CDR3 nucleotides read TGCGCCAGCAGTGGGAACAGGGTGTTTGGCTACACCTTC. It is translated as CASSGNRVFGYTF.

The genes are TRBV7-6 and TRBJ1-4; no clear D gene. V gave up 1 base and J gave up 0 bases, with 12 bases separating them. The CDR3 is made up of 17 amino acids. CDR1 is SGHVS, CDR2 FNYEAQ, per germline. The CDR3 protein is CASSLGPRVATNEKLFF. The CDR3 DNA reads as TGTGCCAGCAGCTTAGGACCCAGAGTAGCAACTAATGAAAAACTGTTTTTT.

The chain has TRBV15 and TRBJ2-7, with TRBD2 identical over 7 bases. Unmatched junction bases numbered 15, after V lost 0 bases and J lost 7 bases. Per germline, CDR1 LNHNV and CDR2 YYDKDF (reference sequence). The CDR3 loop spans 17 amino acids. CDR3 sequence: CATSRDWKVAGEGEQYF. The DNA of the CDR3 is TGTGCCACCAGCAGAGATTGGAAGGTGGCGGGAGAAGGTGAGCAGTACTTC.